These 28 T cell receptor beta chains originate from one sample sequenced in a study of blood T cell repertoires in COVID-19. Assay: immunoSEQ multiplex PCR; the TCRdb copy retains only in-frame clones and omits some. Among tens of thousands of clones listed, over 80% were seen once. Material for sequencing was peripheral blood. The receptors come from a man between 45 and 60 years old with acute or convalescent COVID-19.

This clone appeared a few times. The rearrangement links TRBV5-1 to TRBJ2-1, with TRBD2 as a possible D gene (6 bases). Trimming removed 7 bases from V and 9 bases from J, with 23 bases in between. This CDR3 contains 15 residues. Germline V gene data show CDR1 as SGHRS and CDR2 as YFSETQ. The chain's CDR3 is CASDPGTPSLSEQFF. For the CDR3, the DNA is TGCGCCAGCGACCCCGGGACTCCCTCTTTGAGTGAGCAGTTCTTC.

The rearrangement joins TRBV11-2 to TRBJ2-5, with 7 bases matching TRBD2. Germline lookup yields CDR1 SGHAT and CDR2 FQNNGV. The CDR3 length is 17 residues. With 1 base clipped from V and 4 bases from J, the junction kept 12 bases outside the gene matches. This CDR3 is CASSLGWGGRVGETQYF. CDR3 DNA: TGTGCCAGCAGCTTAGGATGGGGGGGTCGGGTTGGAGAGACCCAGTACTTC.

This clone was detected once. The chain joins TRBV19 to TRBJ2-7; D might be TRBD2 (7 bases). CDR1 is LNHDA and CDR2 is SQIVND in the germline V gene (reference sequence). The CDR3 has 16 residues. Trimming pared 5 bases from V and 0 bases from J, leaving 17 bases between. The CDR3 loop is CASSGPRGASSYEQYF. CDR3 in DNA: TGTGCCAGTAGTGGCCCTCGGGGGGCCAGCTCCTACGAGCAGTACTTC.

The V and J genes are TRBV19 and TRBJ1-2, with 11 nucleotides matching TRBD1. Germline V gene lookup returns CDR1 LNHDA and CDR2 SQIVND (reference sequence). The CDR3 covers 14 residues. After removal of 5 bases from V and 3 bases from J, the junction contained 2 bases not matched to a gene. CDR3 nucleotide sequence: TGTGCCAGTAGTGAGGGACAGGGGGACTATGGCTACACCTTC. As protein: CASSEGQGDYGYTF.

The J gene is TRBJ2-5, the V gene TRBV12-3 or TRBV12-4, with D possibly being TRBD2 (6 bases). V lost 5 bases, J lost 2 bases, and 9 bases lay in between. The CDR3 contains 13 residues. CDR3 in amino acids: CASSPSGQETQYF. CDR3 bases: TGTGCCAGCAGTCCGAGCGGGCAAGAGACCCAGTACTTC.

A single count supports this clone. The CDR3 loop is CASRQQVINTEAFF. The CDR3 nucleotides are TGTGCCAGCAGGCAACAGGTGATAAACACTGAAGCTTTCTTT. The chain employs TRBV7-2 and TRBJ1-1; D perhaps matches TRBD1 (5 bases). V was pared by 6 bases and J by 2 bases, with 13 bases between. Germline V lookup: CDR1 SGHTA, CDR2 FQGNSA. The CDR3 covers 14 residues.

The V call is TRBV20-1, the J call TRBJ1-5; D unclear. The CDR3 spans 16 residues. Trimming pared 3 bases from V and 0 bases from J, leaving 15 bases between. Germline CDR1 is DFQATT and CDR2 is SNEGSKA (reference sequence). The CDR3 nucleotides are TGCAGTGCTAGTAGCGGGTTTTACCTTAGCAATCAGCCCCAGCATTTT. It yields the protein CSASSGFYLSNQPQHF.

The sample holds a few counts of this clone. The genes are TRBV9 and TRBJ1-1; weak D call: TRBD1 (6 bases). This CDR3 region has 14 residues. Trimming pared 3 bases from V and 1 base from J, leaving 10 bases between. Germline CDR1 SGDLS, CDR2 YYNGEE. The DNA for the CDR3 is TGTGCCAGCAGCGGACAGGTGGGGAACACTGAAGCTTTCTTT. As protein: CASSGQVGNTEAFF.

This chain connects TRBV27 to TRBJ2-1; 11 nucleotides agree with TRBD2. The CDR3 is made up of 22 amino acids. V lost 5 bases and J lost 3; bases outside the gene matches: 24. The germline V gene has CDR1 MNHEY and CDR2 SMNVEV (reference sequence). The CDR3 loop is CASSRGARSNGLAGLIYNEQFF. In DNA form, the CDR3 reads TGTGCCAGCAGTCGCGGGGCCAGGTCGAATGGACTAGCGGGCTTGATCTACAATGAGCAGTTCTTC.

The CDR3 coding sequence is TGTGCCATCAGTGAGGGGGCGGGAGGAACCGGGGAGCTGTTTTTT. Protein: CAISEGAGGTGELFF. This chain uses TRBV10-3 with TRBJ2-2; TRBD2 matches at 8 bases. The junction had 4 bases not matched to a gene; V was cut back by 2 bases and J by 5 bases. The CDR3 extends over 15 amino acids. CDR1 is ENHRY, CDR2 SYGVKD, per germline.

There are a few counts of this clone. The rearrangement uses TRBV28 and TRBJ1-1; 9 bases align to TRBD1. V dropped 6 bases and J dropped 1; count of bases not matched to a gene: 6. The V gene's germline CDR1 is MDHEN and CDR2 SYDVKM. The CDR3 is made up of 15 amino acids. The CDR3 spells CASSLGTGSNTEAFF. CDR3 in DNA: TGTGCCAGCAGCCTGGGGACAGGGTCGAACACTGAAGCTTTCTTT.

This chain uses TRBV4-2 with TRBJ1-4; tentatively, D is TRBD1 (6 bases). The V end was cut by 0 bases, the J end by 0 bases, with 8 bases between. This CDR3 comprises 16 residues. CDR1 and CDR2 (germline): LGHNA, YNFKEQ. Here the CDR3 DNA reads TGTGCCAGCAGCCAAGATCGACAGGCAACTAATGAAAAACTGTTTTTT. It codes for CASSQDRQATNEKLFF.

V is TRBV9 and J is TRBJ1-2; tentatively, D is TRBD1 (5 bases). V was pared by 0 bases and J by 8 bases, with 17 bases between. Germline CDR1 is SGDLS and CDR2 is YYNGEE. The CDR3 totals 15 residues. CDR3 sequence (DNA): TGTGCCAGCAGCGTAGAACCGGGGGTAGAGAGAGGCTACACCTTC. It yields the protein CASSVEPGVERGYTF.

The CDR3 DNA reads as TGTGCCAGCAGACCAAATAGCGGGAGAGGATACAATGAGCAGTTCTTC. Protein: CASRPNSGRGYNEQFF. The chain uses TRBV21-1 and TRBJ2-1; the table's D call TRBD2 went unverified against the DNA. TRBV21-1 is shown as a pseudogene. There are 16 residues in the CDR3.

V and J are TRBV4-3 and TRBJ2-5, with D possibly being TRBD2 (5 bases). Germline V lookup: CDR1 LGHNA, CDR2 YSLEER. This CDR3 has 17 amino acids. V shed 0 bases and J shed 3 bases, with 17 bases lying between them. CDR3 region: CASSQDLSGPGEETQYF. The CDR3 coding sequence is TGCGCCAGCAGCCAAGATTTGTCGGGCCCCGGGGAAGAGACCCAGTACTTC.

This clone was seen once. CDR3 nucleotides: TGTGCCAGCAGCCCCGGGGTAGCGGGAGGTTTGGAGACCCAGTACTTC. Residues: CASSPGVAGGLETQYF. The rearrangement links TRBV7-2 to TRBJ2-5; 10 bases match TRBD2. The germline V gene encodes CDR1 SGHTA and CDR2 FQGNSA. This CDR3 contains 16 residues. V shed 5 bases, J shed 5 bases, and the junction held 11 bases outside the gene matches. Full variable domain (missing parts from reference TRBV7-2 and TRBJ2-5): GAGVSQSPSNKVTEKGKDVELRCDPISGHTALYWYRQSLGQGLEFLIYFQGNSAPDKSGLPSDRFSAERTGGSVSTLTIQRTQQEDSAVYLCASSPGVAGGLETQYFGPGTRLLVL.

The chain uses TRBV7-2 and TRBJ2-5; weak D call: TRBD1 (5 bases). CDR1 is SGHTA, CDR2 FQGNSA, per germline. Trimming stripped 1 base from V and 1 base from J, with 10 bases between. This CDR3 region has 15 residues. CDR3 in amino acids: CASSLGPGIQETQYF. CDR3 sequence (DNA): TGTGCCAGCAGCTTAGGTCCAGGGATCCAAGAGACCCAGTACTTC. The full variable domain, with the rest looked up from reference TRBV7-2 and TRBJ2-5, is GAGVSQSPSNKVTEKGKDVELRCDPISGHTALYWYRQSLGQGLEFLIYFQGNSAPDKSGLPSDRFSAERTGGSVSTLTIQRTQQEDSAVYLCASSLGPGIQETQYFGPGTRLLVL.

This clone was counted a single time. The rearrangement joins TRBV27 to TRBJ1-2; tentatively, D is TRBD1 (6 bases). The CDR3 spans 17 residues. Deletions cut 3 bases from V and 8 bases from J, with 25 bases between. Germline CDR1 MNHEY, CDR2 SMNVEV (reference sequence). The CDR3 DNA reads as TGTGCCAGCAGTTTTATCGGGGTTACAGGGAGTACGGGAGGCTACACCTTC. Translated, it gives CASSFIGVTGSTGGYTF.

This chain joins TRBV9 and TRBJ2-5; 7 bases map to TRBD2. The germline V gene encodes CDR1 SGDLS and CDR2 YYNGEE. V was clipped by 6 bases and J by 2 bases; unmatched bases: 10. The CDR3 spans 15 residues. CDR3 residues: CASTSTPAGQETQYF. The DNA of the CDR3 is TGTGCCAGCACCTCTACCCCAGCGGGACAAGAGACCCAGTACTTC. Filled out from reference TRBV9 and TRBJ2-5, the complete variable domain reads DSGVTQTPKHLITATGQRVTLRCSPRSGDLSVYWYQQSLDQGLQFLIQYYNGEERAKGNILERFSAQQFPDLHSELNLSSLELGDSALYFCASTSTPAGQETQYFGPGTRLLVL.

The chain couples TRBV6-2 or TRBV6-3 to TRBJ1-1; a weak D match, TRBD1 (5 bases). Trimming shortened V by 7 bases and J by 4 bases, and 13 bases separated the two germline ends. CDR1 is MNHEY, CDR2 SVGEGT, per germline. The CDR3 contains 13 residues. The CDR3 protein is CASTPSGGTEAFF. The CDR3 DNA follows: TGTGCCAGCACCCCGTCGGGGGGCACTGAAGCTTTCTTT.

This clone is classed as medium-sized. In DNA form, the CDR3 reads TGTGCCAGCAGCTTAGGTGGCGGACTGTCCGGGGCCAACGTCCTGACTTTC. This sequence encodes CASSLGGGLSGANVLTF. The chain employs TRBV7-2 and TRBJ2-6, with D tentatively TRBD2 (5 bases). From germline, CDR1 is SGHTA and CDR2 FQGNSA. The V and J ends lost 1 base and 4 bases respectively, with 14 bases between them. The CDR3 length is 17 residues.

V is TRBV20-1 and J is TRBJ2-1; TRBD2 might be the D (5 bases). CDR3 length: 11 amino acids. Germline V gene lookup returns CDR1 DFQATT and CDR2 SNEGSKA (reference sequence). V was trimmed by 3 bases and J by 14 bases, leaving 14 bases between them. The CDR3 sequence: CSARPDLREFF. The CDR3 region has the DNA TGCAGTGCTAGGCCCGACTTGAGGGAGTTCTTC.

The V gene is TRBV5-1, the J gene TRBJ1-4; 10 nucleotides line up with TRBD1. Unmatched junction bases numbered 5, after V lost 2 bases and J lost 1 base. This CDR3 is built from 17 residues. Germline CDR1 is SGHRS and CDR2 is YFSETQ. The CDR3: CASSFGDRGGTNEKLFF. CDR3 nucleotides: TGCGCCAGCAGCTTCGGGGACAGGGGAGGAACTAATGAAAAACTGTTTTTT.

V is TRBV30 and J is TRBJ1-3; 7 bases agree with TRBD1. The CDR3 spans 15 residues. V trimming: 3 bases; J trimming: 3 bases; junction bases outside the gene matches: 8. CDR1 is GTSNPN, CDR2 SVGIG, per germline (reference sequence). This chain's CDR3 is CAWSQPTGLGNTIYF. The CDR3 bases are TGTGCCTGGAGCCAGCCGACAGGGCTTGGAAACACCATATATTTT. The whole variable domain, filled in from reference TRBV30 and TRBJ1-3, reads SQTIHQWPATLVQPVGSPLSLECTVEGTSNPNLYWYRQAAGRGLQLLFYSVGIGQISSEVPQNLSASRPQDRQFILSSKKLLLSDSGFYLCAWSQPTGLGNTIYFGEGSWLTVV.

V gene TRBV27 combines with J gene TRBJ1-2; D may be TRBD1 (6 bases). The CDR3 consists of 13 residues. Trimming removed 6 bases at V and 6 bases at J, with 14 bases between. Per germline, CDR1 MNHEY and CDR2 SMNVEV (reference sequence). CDR3 DNA: TGTGCCAGCAGCACGTTACAGGGAGATGGCTACACCTTC. Translation: CASSTLQGDGYTF.

This chain uses TRBV27 with TRBJ1-3, with TRBD1 identical over 8 bases. CDR3 length: 15 amino acids. Germline V lookup: CDR1 MNHEY, CDR2 SMNVEV (reference sequence). With V trimmed by 2 bases and J by 4 bases, 4 bases remained unmatched. DNA for the CDR3: TGTGCCAGCAGTTTAGGCAGGGGGCTAGGAAACACCATATATTTT. It translates to CASSLGRGLGNTIYF.

J is TRBJ1-1 and V is TRBV4-3; D uncertain. Trimming took 0 bases from V and 0 from J, leaving 11 bases between them. The CDR3 runs 16 residues. Per the germline V gene, CDR1 is LGHNA and CDR2 is YSLEER. Here the CDR3 reads CASSQEVTDMNTEAFF. The CDR3 nucleotides read TGCGCCAGCAGCCAAGAGGTTACAGACATGAACACTGAAGCTTTCTTT.

The J gene is TRBJ1-1, the V gene TRBV10-3, with D possibly TRBD1 on 6 matching bases. Germline lookup yields CDR1 ENHRY and CDR2 SYGVKD. V was trimmed by 1 base and J by 6 bases, leaving 9 bases between them. The CDR3 is 13 residues long. The CDR3 nucleotides read TGTGCCATCAGTGAGTACTACAGGGCTGAAGCTTTCTTT. As protein: CAISEYYRAEAFF.